Reported below is one TCR beta chain. Antigen: not known. Healthy donors of bone marrow made up the group. This entry is derived from a study of cytomegalovirus exposure and HLA in healthy donors. The study, taken as a whole, reports: Confirmation was obtained in vitro that a few CMV-associated chains are specific for CMV antigens. Cytomegalovirus status was reportedly diagnosed by the classifier with high specificity and sensitivity.

V was clipped by 7 bases and J by 2 bases; unmatched bases: 4. Germline lookup yields CDR1 SQVTM and CDR2 ANQGSEA. The CDR3 totals 13 residues. The primer mix had 60 Vbeta and 13 Jbeta primers. Clones were sequenced by immunoSEQ multiplex PCR, and TCRdb holds only the in-frame ones, with some missing. The sample lists 100,000 to 150,000 clones, 65% to 90% seen once, with around 11% in the top ten. This clonotype was sampled from a male donor in good health and CMV-seropositive. The chain employs TRBV29-1 and TRBJ1-3; TRBD1 matches 8 bases. Sequenced: PBMCs. The CDR3 sequence is CSGSTGAGNTIYF. CDR3 nucleotide sequence: TGCAGCGGCTCGACAGGGGCTGGAAACACCATATATTTT.